These 10 T cell receptor beta chains originate from one sample sequenced in a study of shared clonotypes between healthy human individuals. Profiled with immunoSEQ multiplex PCR; TCRdb holds only in-frame clones, not every one. The repertoire holds some 1,100,000 clones, with about four fifths as singletons. The sample taken for sequencing was memory CD4+ T cells from PBMCs. The subset denotes: CD45RA-negative fraction. The origin of the receptors is a man aged 18 to 35 in good health. Some clones in this sample may be carry-over from other donors' samples.

The CDR3 here is CASSTSTGTLFEKLFF. The DNA of the CDR3 is TGTGCCAGCAGCACCTCGACCGGGACACTCTTTGAAAAACTGTTTTTT. The genes are TRBV9 and TRBJ1-4; tentatively, D is TRBD1 (6 bases). V shed 4 bases and J shed 7 bases, with 20 bases lying between them. The germline gives CDR1 SGDLS, CDR2 YYNGEE. CDR3 length equals 16 residues.

At least ten counts were recorded for this clone. The chain combines TRBV5-1 with TRBJ1-1; maybe TRBD1 (5 bases). This CDR3 comprises 14 residues. The germline V gene encodes CDR1 SGHRS and CDR2 YFSETQ. V lost 0 bases and J 4 bases, leaving 10 bases between the germline ends. The CDR3 region has the DNA TGCGCCAGCAGCTTGGCAGGGTCGGGCACTGAAGCTTTCTTT. Protein: CASSLAGSGTEAFF.

This clone was observed once. The V and J genes are TRBV5-1 and TRBJ1-1; D gene unclear. Germline lookup yields CDR1 SGHRS and CDR2 YFSETQ. The CDR3 is made up of 14 amino acids. Between the trimmed V and J ends, which lost 0 bases and 1 base, there was a span of 7 bases. CDR3 in DNA: TGCGCCAGCAGCTTGGGGGAACGGAACACTGAAGCTTTCTTT. Protein: CASSLGERNTEAFF. Full variable domain (missing parts from reference TRBV5-1 and TRBJ1-1): KAGVTQTPRYLIKTRGQQVTLSCSPISGHRSVSWYQQTPGQGLQFLFEYFSETQRNKGNFPGRFSGRQFSNSRSEMNVSTLELGDSALYLCASSLGERNTEAFFGQGTRLTVV.

The chain links TRBV7-2 to TRBJ2-6; D gene unclear. The germline gives CDR1 SGHTA, CDR2 FQGNSA. The CDR3 is made up of 15 amino acids. Trimming cost V 6 bases and J 6 bases, with 15 bases left between them. CDR3 coding DNA: TGTGCCAGCAGTTCTATAGGGCGACCGGCCAACGTCCTGACTTTC. This translates into CASSSIGRPANVLTF.

The V and J genes are TRBV5-4 and TRBJ2-5, with 8 bases that match TRBD1. CDR3 length: 14 amino acids. V dropped 3 bases and J dropped 1; count of bases not matched to a gene: 2. The germline V gene has CDR1 SGHNT and CDR2 YYREEE (reference sequence). The CDR3 DNA reads as TGTGCCAGCAGCTCGGGACAGGTCCAAGAGACCCAGTACTTC. Its translation is CASSSGQVQETQYF. Drawing the rest from reference TRBV5-4 and TRBJ2-5, the complete variable domain is ETGVTQSPTHLIKTRGQQVTLRCSSQSGHNTVSWYQQALGQGPQFIFQYYREEENGRGNFPPRFSGLQFPNYSSELNVNALELDDSALYLCASSSGQVQETQYFGPGTRLLVL.

This clone turned up a few times. The chain has TRBV5-8 and TRBJ1-1; 9 bases are a match to TRBD1. The CDR3 is 16 amino acids. The J segment lost 4 bases and the V segment lost 3 bases, leaving 10 bases of the junction unmatched. Germline CDR1 and CDR2: SGHTS and YDEGEE. This CDR3 reads CASSSRTGVGSTEAFF. The CDR3 DNA reads TGTGCCAGCAGCTCCAGGACAGGGGTTGGAAGCACTGAAGCTTTCTTT.

The gene calls are TRBV4-1 and TRBJ2-1, with D hard to call. The CDR3 consists of 12 residues. Per the germline V gene, CDR1 is MGHRA and CDR2 is YSYEKL. Trimming removed 4 bases from V and 5 bases from J, with 6 bases in between. This chain's CDR3 is CASSRPDNEQFF. The CDR3 DNA sequence: TGCGCCAGCAGCCGTCCTGACAATGAGCAGTTCTTC.

The CDR3 region has the DNA TGTGCCAGCAGCTTGACCGGGACACTGGAGCAGTACTTC. It yields the protein CASSLTGTLEQYF. The chain uses TRBV5-6 and TRBJ2-7, with D perhaps TRBD1 (6 bases). V lost 1 base and J lost 7, with 12 bases in between. The CDR3 is 13 residues long. The germline gives CDR1 SGHDT, CDR2 YYEEEE.

This sequence joins TRBV7-9 and TRBJ1-2; D is ambiguous. In germline, CDR1 is SEHNR, CDR2 FQNEAQ (reference sequence). This CDR3 comprises 14 residues. Trimming left V 5 bases short and J 5 bases short, with 15 bases between. CDR3 region: CASSQDKLAYGYTF. The CDR3 region has the DNA TGTGCCAGCAGCCAAGATAAACTGGCGTATGGCTACACCTTC.

Turning to this clone: A much larger clone sits a single nucleotide away, making a read error possible. The J gene is TRBJ2-3, the V gene TRBV5-4; unclear D gene. There are 13 residues in the CDR3. Trimming pared 1 base from V and 1 base from J, leaving 4 bases between. The germline V gene encodes CDR1 SGHNT and CDR2 YYREEE (reference sequence). As DNA, the CDR3 is TGTGCCAGCAGCTTGTGGGGCACAGATACGCAGTATTTT. Translating gives CASSLWGTDTQYF.